This T cell receptor beta chain was sequenced for a study of T cells after yellow fever vaccination. About the research overall: Preparation used SMART-Seq v4 Ultra Low Input for the low-cell-number fractions.

Universal primer sites and UMIs were introduced during 5'RACE template-switching synthesis of TCR cDNA. TCRdb re-derived calls from the 5' RACE reads in MiXCR, one entry per CDR3 protein. Altogether a few hundred thousand distinct CDR3 sequences are present, about 17% being singletons, with the ten largest covering 17%. Trimming pared 2 bases from V and 6 bases from J, leaving 11 bases between. The germline V gene encodes CDR1 SGHTA and CDR2 FQGNSA. The CDR3 has 14 residues. This TCR was recovered from a man younger than 35 who received the YFV17D yellow fever vaccine. Sequencing used PBMCs, obtained about 5 days after the first yellow fever vaccination. This sequence joins TRBV7-2 and TRBJ1-5; the D is unclear. The CDR3 is CASSLWGSAQPQHF. CDR3 in DNA: TGTGCCAGCAGCTTATGGGGAAGCGCTCAGCCCCAGCATTTT.